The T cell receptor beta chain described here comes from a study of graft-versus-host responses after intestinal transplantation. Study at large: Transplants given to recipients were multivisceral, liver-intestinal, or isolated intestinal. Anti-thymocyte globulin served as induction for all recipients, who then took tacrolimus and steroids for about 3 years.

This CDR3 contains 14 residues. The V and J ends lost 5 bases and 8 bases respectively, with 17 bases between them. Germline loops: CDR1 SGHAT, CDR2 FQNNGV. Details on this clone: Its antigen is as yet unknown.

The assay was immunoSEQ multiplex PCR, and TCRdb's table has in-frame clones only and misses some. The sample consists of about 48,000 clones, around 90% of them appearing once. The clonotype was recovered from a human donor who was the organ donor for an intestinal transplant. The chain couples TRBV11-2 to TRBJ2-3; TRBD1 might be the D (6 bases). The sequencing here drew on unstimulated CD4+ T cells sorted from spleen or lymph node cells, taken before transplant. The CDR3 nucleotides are TGTGCCAGCAGCACCAGCCCCCGGGACACTACGCAGTATTTT. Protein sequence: CASSTSPRDTTQYF.